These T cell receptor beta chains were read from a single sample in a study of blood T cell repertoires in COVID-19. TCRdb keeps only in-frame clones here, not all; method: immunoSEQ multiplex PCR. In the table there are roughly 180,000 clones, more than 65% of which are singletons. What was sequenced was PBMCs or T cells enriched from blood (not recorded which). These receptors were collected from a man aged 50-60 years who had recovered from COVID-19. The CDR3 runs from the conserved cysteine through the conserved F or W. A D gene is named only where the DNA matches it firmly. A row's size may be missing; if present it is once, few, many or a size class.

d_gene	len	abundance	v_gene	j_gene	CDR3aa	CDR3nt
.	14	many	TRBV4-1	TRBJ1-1	CASSHPRQATEAFF	TGCGCCAGCAGCCACCCAAGACAGGCCACTGAAGCTTTCTTT
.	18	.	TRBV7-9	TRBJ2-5	CASSFPRQGKRSQETQYF	TGTGCCAGCAGCTTTCCCCGGCAGGGGAAAAGGAGTCAAGAGACCCAGTACTTC
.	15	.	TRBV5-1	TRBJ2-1	CASSAPGASYNEQFF	TGCGCCAGCAGCGCCCCAGGGGCGTCCTACAATGAGCAGTTCTTC
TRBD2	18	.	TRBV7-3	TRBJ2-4	CASSPGTSGALMGNIQYF	TGTGCCAGCAGCCCAGGGACTAGCGGGGCCCTAATGGGAAACATTCAGTACTTC
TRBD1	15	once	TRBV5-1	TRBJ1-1	CASSPDGQGATEAFF	TGCGCCAGCAGCCCGGACGGACAGGGGGCAACTGAAGCTTTCTTT
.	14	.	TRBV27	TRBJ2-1	CASSLSTSAGEQFF	TGTGCCAGCAGTTTATCGACCAGCGCGGGTGAGCAGTTCTTC
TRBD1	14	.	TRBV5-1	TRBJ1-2	CASSISTGGDGYTF	TGCGCCAGCAGCATATCGACAGGGGGCGATGGCTACACCTTC
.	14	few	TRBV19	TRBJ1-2	CASSISGDLYGYTF	TGTGCCAGTAGTATCTCGGGGGACCTCTATGGCTACACCTTC
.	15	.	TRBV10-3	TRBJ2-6	CAARQVEAGANVLTF	TGTGCCGCCCGACAGGTGGAGGCTGGGGCCAACGTCCTGACTTTC
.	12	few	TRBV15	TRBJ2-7	CATSRDNYEQYF	TGTGCCACCAGCAGAGACAATTACGAGCAGTACTTC
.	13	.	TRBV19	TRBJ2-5	CASSITLRETQYF	TGTGCCAGTAGTATTACCCTTAGAGAGACCCAGTACTTC
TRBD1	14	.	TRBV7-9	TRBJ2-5	CASSFMDREETQYF	TGTGCCAGCAGCTTTATGGACAGGGAAGAGACCCAGTACTTC
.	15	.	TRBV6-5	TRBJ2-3	CASSYFYGSTDTQYF	TGTGCCAGCAGTTATTTTTACGGTAGCACAGATACGCAGTATTTT
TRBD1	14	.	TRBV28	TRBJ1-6	CATGRTGANSPLHF	TGTGCCACCGGTAGGACAGGGGCTAATTCACCCCTCCACTTT
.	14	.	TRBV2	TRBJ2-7	CASQTGWSSYEQYF	TGTGCCAGCCAAACGGGGTGGAGCTCCTACGAGCAGTACTTC
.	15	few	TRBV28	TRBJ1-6	CASSIGGGYNSPLHF	TGTGCCAGCAGTATAGGGGGTGGCTATAATTCACCCCTCCACTTT
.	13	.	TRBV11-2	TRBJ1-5	CASSRTANQPQHF	TGTGCCAGCAGCAGGACAGCCAATCAGCCCCAGCATTTT
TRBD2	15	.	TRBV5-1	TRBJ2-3	CASSLQTSGSNTQYF	TGCGCCAGCAGCTTACAGACTAGCGGGAGTAATACGCAGTATTTT
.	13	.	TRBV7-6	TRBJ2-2	CASSVDMDGELFF	TGTGCCAGCAGCGTCGACATGGACGGGGAGCTGTTTTTT
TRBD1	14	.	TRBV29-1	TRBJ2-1	CSVDKPDRDNEQFF	TGCAGCGTTGACAAGCCTGACAGGGACAATGAGCAGTTCTTC
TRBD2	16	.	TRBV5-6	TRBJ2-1	CASSSSGTRSYNEQFF	TGTGCCAGCAGCTCGTCCGGGACTAGGTCTTACAATGAGCAGTTCTTC
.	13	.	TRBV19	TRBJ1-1	CASSIRGNTEAFF	TGTGCCAGTAGTATAAGGGGAAACACTGAAGCTTTCTTT
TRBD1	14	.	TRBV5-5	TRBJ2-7	CASTPGQGRFEQYF	TGTGCCAGCACCCCGGGACAGGGTCGGTTCGAGCAGTACTTC
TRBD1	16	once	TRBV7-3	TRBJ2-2	CASSSGTGVNTGELFF	TGTGCCAGCAGCTCGGGGACAGGGGTGAACACCGGGGAGCTGTTTTTT
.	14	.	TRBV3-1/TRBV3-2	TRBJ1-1	CASSQSVRNTEAFF	TGTGCCAGCAGCCAATCTGTCAGGAACACTGAAGCTTTCTTT
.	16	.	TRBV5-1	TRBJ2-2	CASSLRGASDTGELFF	TGCGCCAGCAGCTTAAGAGGTGCTAGCGATACCGGGGAGCTGTTTTTT
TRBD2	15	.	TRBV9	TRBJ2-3	CASSVVGRAQDTQYF	TGTGCCAGCAGCGTAGTCGGGAGGGCCCAAGATACGCAGTATTTT
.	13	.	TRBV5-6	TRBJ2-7	CASSTTISYEQYF	TGTGCCAGCAGCACAACAATCTCCTACGAGCAGTACTTC
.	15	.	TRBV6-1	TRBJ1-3	CASSEAPGYGNTIYF	TGTGCCAGCAGTGAAGCCCCCGGTTATGGAAACACCATATATTTT
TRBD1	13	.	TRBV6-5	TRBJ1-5	CASSYDRVQPQHF	TGTGCCAGCAGTTACGACAGGGTTCAGCCCCAGCATTTT
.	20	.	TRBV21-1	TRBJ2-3	CASSIFNPLGRRPPINTQYF	TGTGCCAGCAGCATTTTTAACCCCTTGGGGCGGCGCCCCCCTATTAATACGCAGTATTTT
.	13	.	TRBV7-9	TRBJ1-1	CASSLARGAEAFF	TGTGCCAGCAGCTTAGCGCGGGGGGCTGAAGCTTTCTTT
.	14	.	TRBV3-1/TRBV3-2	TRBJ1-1	CASIRSGDATEAFF	TGTGCCAGCATTCGTTCGGGGGACGCCACTGAAGCTTTCTTT
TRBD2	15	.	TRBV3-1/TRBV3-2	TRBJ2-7	CASSVPGLERSEQYF	TGTGCCAGCAGCGTTCCGGGACTAGAAAGATCCGAGCAGTACTTC
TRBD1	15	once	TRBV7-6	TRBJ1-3	CASSHRRTGGNTIYF	TGTGCCAGCAGCCACCGACGGACAGGGGGAAACACCATATATTTT
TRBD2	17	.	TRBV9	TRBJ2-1	CASSVASGGAAYNEQFF	TGTGCCAGCAGCGTAGCGAGCGGGGGGGCTGCCTACAATGAGCAGTTCTTC
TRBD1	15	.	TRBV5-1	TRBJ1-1	CASSLAGTGNTEAFF	TGCGCCAGCAGCTTGGCTGGGACAGGGAATACTGAAGCTTTCTTT
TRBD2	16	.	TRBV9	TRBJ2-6	CASSPSGTPGANVLTF	TGTGCCAGCAGCCCTAGCGGGACCCCTGGGGCCAACGTCCTGACTTTC
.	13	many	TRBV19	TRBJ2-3	CASSMRKTDTQYF	TGTGCCAGTAGTATGAGGAAAACAGATACGCAGTATTTT
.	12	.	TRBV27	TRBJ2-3	CASSRLADTQYF	TGTGCCAGCAGTCGACTAGCAGATACGCAGTATTTT
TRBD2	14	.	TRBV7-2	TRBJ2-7	CASSRTSGTYEQYF	TGTGCCAGCAGCCGGACTAGCGGCACCTACGAGCAGTACTTC
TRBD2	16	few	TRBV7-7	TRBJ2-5	CASSLSPGTGGETQYF	TGTGCCAGCAGCTTATCCCCGGGAACGGGGGGAGAGACCCAGTACTTC
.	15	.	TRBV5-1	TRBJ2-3	CASSLRGSFTDTQYF	TGCGCCAGCAGCTTGCGAGGGTCGTTCACAGATACGCAGTATTTT
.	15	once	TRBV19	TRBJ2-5	CASSMYDRGAGTQYF	TGTGCCAGTAGTATGTATGATCGGGGGGCAGGGACCCAGTACTTC
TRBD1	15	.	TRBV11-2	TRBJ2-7	CASSLDWTGSYEQYF	TGTGCCAGCAGCTTAGATTGGACAGGCTCCTACGAGCAGTACTTC
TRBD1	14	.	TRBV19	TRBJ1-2	CASDRGRGIGGYTF	TGTGCCAGCGACAGGGGGCGCGGAATTGGAGGCTACACCTTC
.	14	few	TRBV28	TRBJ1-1	CASSSGGSGTEAFF	TGTGCCAGCAGTTCCGGCGGGTCGGGCACTGAAGCTTTCTTT
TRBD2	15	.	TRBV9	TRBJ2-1	CASSVVASGYNEQFF	TGTGCCAGCAGCGTAGTGGCTAGCGGATACAATGAGCAGTTCTTC